A selection of T cell receptor beta chains follows, all from one sample in a study of T cell responses to AZD1222 COVID-19 vaccine. Profiling relied on immunoSEQ multiplex PCR, and the TCRdb table lists in-frame clones only, not all of them. The table shows about 150,000 clones, with 80% to 90% occurring only once. This specimen was peripheral blood, taken on day 0 of MenACWY control vaccination. The receptor source for this set is an adult in good health. Both conserved end residues are part of each CDR3.

V | CDR3
TRBV3-1/TRBV3-2 | CASSHYDRTEAFF
TRBV11-2 | CASSLTSVSSGYTF
TRBV9 | CASSPQTSGPYEQYF
TRBV7-9 | CASSLSRDTEAFF
TRBV5-4 | CASSFDRGDYGYTF
TRBV27 | CASSLLGPNTEAFF
TRBV27 | CASSSFREINQPQHF
TRBV5-1 | CASSLEARPNEPLPLHF
TRBV6-1 | CASSEERPRAGNTIYF
TRBV10-3 | CAISESELLTTEAFF
TRBV5-6 | CASSLAGGRDTQYF
TRBV25-1 | CASSERWASEAFF
TRBV30 | CAWSRDSSNQPQHF
TRBV19 | CASSMRREDSPLHF
TRBV18 | CASSPDSLGSMNTEAFF
TRBV5-1 | CASSAGLAGGKGEQFF